The T cell receptor beta chain described here comes from a study of cytomegalovirus exposure and HLA in healthy donors. Across the study: A prior analysis found about 110 million unique TCR beta sequences from about 179 million T cells. Study outcomes and limitations: Several of the most significant clusters appeared linked to common viral pathogens, based on a later analysis.

This clone was counted only a few times. Antigen: not known. PCR amplification relied on 60 Vbeta primers (plus 13 Jbeta primers). Libraries were prepared by immunoSEQ multiplex PCR; TCRdb keeps only in-frame clonotypes and omits some of them. The repertoire holds roughly 170,000 clones, with around 80% as singletons. The CDR3 is made up of 17 amino acids. Germline loops: CDR1 SGHRS, CDR2 YFSETQ. The junction had 14 bases not matched to a gene; V was cut back by 2 bases and J by 4 bases. This clonotype was sampled from a girl under 10 years old in good health and CMV-seropositive. The chain carries TRBV5-1 and TRBJ1-1, with TRBD1 identical over 7 bases. Material for sequencing was PBMCs. The CDR3 here is CASSFRSGQGVLTEAFF. The CDR3 DNA sequence: TGCGCCAGCAGCTTTCGGTCAGGGCAGGGGGTTCTCACTGAAGCTTTCTTT.